This T cell receptor (beta chain) was obtained from a study of blood T cell repertoires in COVID-19 (dated by TCRdb to 2019 to 2021). Some background on the complete study: Collaborator samples came from the United States, Italy and Spain and covered acute and convalescent phases of COVID-19. Samples were obtained from the ongoing ImmuneRACE study (first 160 participants) and from about 1,300 subjects provided by 6 global collaborators. The prospective study material was composed of cDNA or gDNA derived from T cells, B-cell-depleted T cells, or PBMCs. HLA class I and class II types, where available, came from metadata supplied by the sample provider rather than from assay-based typing. Nearly every sample came with metadata listing a de-identified subject ID, COVID-19 status, age in years and sex. Deeply sampled blood TCRbeta repertoires from subjects exposed to, actively infected with, or recovered from COVID-19 were included in the dataset. A freely available public database, intended as a resource for researchers studying the immune response to SARS-CoV-2, is where the repertoires were released. Summary of the overall study and its limitations: The quantity of clinical and demographic metadata differed by source and by participant and was supplied without curation.

A distance of 21 bases separates the germline ends of V and J, which lose 6 bases and 3 bases respectively. Taken from the germline V gene, the CDR1 and CDR2 loops are SNHLY and FYNNEI. The cysteine opens and the phenylalanine closes a CDR3 of 16 amino acids. Kept here is only the CDR3 DNA, which spans 48 bases and is read in frame from base 1. TCRbeta CDR3 regions were amplified from genomic DNA by means of the immunoSEQ Assay, a bias-controlled multiplex PCR. In the source study's methods: Nucleated cell counts per sample were estimated from amplification of reference gene primers within the assay. To quantify the absolute abundance of each unique TCRbeta CDR3 rearrangement, sequence reads were collapsed and filtered. For each sample, productive Simpson clonality was calculated as the square root of Simpson's diversity index over productive rearrangements. TCRdb holds this immuneACCESS table with in-frame rearrangements only. Some clones are missing; in checked studies, unresolved V genes explain under half, and the rest has no known cause. The V and J calls and the clone size are those of that table, but D and trimming were determined from the DNA. This sample gives about 160,000 clones in total; 70% to 80% of them show up just once. 8% to 9.5% of the sample rests with the top ten.

Each collaborating institution followed its own protocols to collect whole blood in K2EDTA tubes. For TCRbeta analysis, collaborators shipped samples in one of three forms: frozen whole blood, isolated PBMCs, or DNA extracted from either of those sample types. In its sample, this clone was seen a few times. The clone's antigen remains unknown. Base qualities were left out, and no much larger clone turns up one base away. This receptor chain uses TRBV2 and TRBJ2-7; TRBD1 is a possible D gene, resting on 5 matching bases. Sequencing used peripheral blood. The sequence derives from a man in his 60s with acute or convalescent COVID-19. The nucleotide sequence is TGTGCCAGCAGACAGAATCTCTTAGGGGTCCTCTACGAGCAGTACTTC. Translated, this gives CASRQNLLGVLYEQYF.